This T cell receptor (beta chain) was sequenced in a study of cytomegalovirus exposure and HLA in healthy donors. Study as a whole: An earlier analysis identified 100 million to 130 million unique TCR beta sequences in about 179 million T cells.

V lost 5 bases and J 3 bases, leaving 8 bases between the germline ends. This CDR3 is built from 12 residues. Germline loops: CDR1 LGHNT, CDR2 FRNRAP. This clone was picked up one time. Its specificity is not known. 13 Jbeta primers and 60 Vbeta primers were used for the PCR. Measured with immunoSEQ multiplex PCR; TCRdb has only the in-frame clones, and not every one. The table has about 72,000 clones, about 81% seen once. Study findings and constraints: About 87% or about 30% of the time was how often most TCR beta V segments were productive, according to an earlier analysis. Some public TCRs appeared in many individuals, while most sequences were rare.

V is TRBV12-5 and J is TRBJ2-7, with no clear D. The sample consisted of PBMCs. This receptor was identified in a human donor in good health. The CDR3 sequence: CASGPSFYEQYF. The CDR3 coding sequence is TGTGCTAGTGGTCCCTCCTTCTACGAGCAGTACTTC.